This is a list of T cell receptor beta chains from one sample in a study of T cell changes during pregnancy in multiple sclerosis. Here immunoSEQ multiplex PCR was the method, and the copy in TCRdb shows in-frame clones only, minus some. Among about 130,000 clones, about 95% were seen once, and the ten largest hold more than 0.4%. The source material was peripheral blood, sampled after pregnancy. These receptors were obtained from a female donor with multiple sclerosis, enrolled in a pregnancy study. Both conserved end residues are part of each CDR3. The D gene is left open where the match is weak. Size is omitted from some rows. Given values are once, few, many or a class for expanded clones.

cdr3_aa | cdr3_nt | clone_size | v_call | d_call | j_call
CASSLVAGDYGYTF | TGTGCCAGCAGCTTAGTAGCAGGGGACTATGGCTACACCTTC | - | TRBV7-2 | - | TRBJ1-2
CASSYPGSYEQYF | TGTGCCAGCAGTTACCCGGGGAGCTACGAGCAGTACTTC | - | TRBV6-5 | - | TRBJ2-7
CASSLSGGDSLYGYTF | TGTGCCAGCAGTTTAAGCGGAGGGGACAGCCTGTATGGCTACACCTTC | - | TRBV28 | TRBD1 | TRBJ1-2
CASSGFGSGTQYF | TGTGCCAGCTCAGGGTTTGGCTCAGGGACCCAGTACTTC | - | TRBV5-6 | - | TRBJ2-5
CASSLGLTRFVDEQYF | TGTGCCAGCAGCTTGGGACTGACTAGATTTGTGGACGAGCAGTACTTC | - | TRBV5-5 | - | TRBJ2-7
CASSGFAGTDTQYF | TGCGCCAGCAGCGGTTTTGCGGGGACAGATACGCAGTATTTT | - | TRBV5-1 | - | TRBJ2-3
CAWSKTWTTGGPSGELFF | TGTGCCTGGAGTAAAACCTGGACGACGGGAGGGCCCTCCGGGGAGCTGTTTTTT | - | TRBV30 | TRBD2 | TRBJ2-2
CASSLGGEGAEAFF | TGTGCCAGCAGCCTGGGGGGAGAAGGGGCCGAAGCTTTCTTT | - | TRBV9 | - | TRBJ1-1
CASRGQVAGELFF | TGTGCCAGCAGGGGACAGGTGGCCGGGGAGCTGTTTTTT | - | TRBV11-3 | TRBD1 | TRBJ2-2
CASGTVYEQYF | TGTGCCAGCGGGACAGTTTACGAGCAGTACTTC | - | TRBV9 | TRBD1 | TRBJ2-7
CASSEADRGLNTEAFF | TGTGCCAGCAGTGAAGCGGACAGGGGGCTGAACACTGAAGCTTTCTTT | - | TRBV2 | TRBD1 | TRBJ1-1
CASSHARQYSTETQYF | TGCGCCAGCAGTCACGCCCGACAGTACTCCACGGAGACCCAGTACTTC | - | TRBV23-1 | - | TRBJ2-5
CASSLGRRETQYF | TGTGCCAGCAGCTTGGGAAGGAGGGAGACCCAGTACTTC | once | TRBV5-6 | - | TRBJ2-5
CASSHGTTDTQYF | TGTGCCAGCAGTCATGGGACTACAGATACGCAGTATTTT | - | TRBV6-5 | - | TRBJ2-3
CASSRNPPLAGGPREQYF | TGTGCCAGCAGCCGAAACCCCCCTCTAGCGGGAGGGCCCCGCGAGCAGTACTTC | - | TRBV5-6 | TRBD2 | TRBJ2-7
CASSHLLAGLYNEQFF | TGTGCCAGCAGCCATCTACTAGCGGGTCTGTACAATGAGCAGTTCTTC | - | TRBV14 | TRBD2 | TRBJ2-1
CASSSGTSAGRYNEQFF | TGTGCCAGCAGCTCCGGGACTAGCGCAGGCAGGTACAATGAGCAGTTCTTC | - | TRBV9 | TRBD2 | TRBJ2-1
CATSREGIGSTEAFF | TGTGCCACCAGCAGAGAAGGAATAGGGAGCACTGAAGCTTTCTTT | - | TRBV15 | - | TRBJ1-1
CASSRDSFAYEQYF | TGTGCCAGCAGCCGCGACAGTTTTGCTTACGAGCAGTACTTC | once | TRBV7-2 | - | TRBJ2-7
CASSIVGEGEQYF | TGTGCCAGTAGTATTGTGGGAGAAGGCGAGCAGTACTTC | - | TRBV19 | - | TRBJ2-7
CASRRGAASTYGANVLTF | TGTGCCAGCAGGCGTGGTGCAGCGTCGACGTATGGGGCCAACGTCCTGACTTTC | - | TRBV11-1 | - | TRBJ2-6
CASSESVWGQLSWGLFF | TGTGCCAGCAGTGAATCAGTCTGGGGACAGCTATCCTGGGGACTGTTTTTT | - | TRBV6-1 | TRBD1 | TRBJ1-4
CASSWTVNNEQFF | TGTGCCAGCAGTTGGACAGTTAACAATGAGCAGTTCTTC | - | TRBV27 | - | TRBJ2-1
CASRPPDRKSYEQYF | TGTGCCAGCAGACCCCCGGACAGGAAGTCCTACGAGCAGTACTTC | - | TRBV19 | TRBD1 | TRBJ2-7
CASRNRGATSGSHTQYF | TGTGCCAGTAGGAATCGAGGGGCGACTAGCGGGAGCCATACGCAGTATTTT | - | TRBV19 | TRBD2 | TRBJ2-3
CASSVRTGGNNEQFF | TGTGCCAGCAGCGTAAGGACAGGGGGGAACAATGAGCAGTTCTTC | - | TRBV9 | TRBD1 | TRBJ2-1
CASSLQGGISYNEQFF | TGCGCCAGCAGCTTACAGGGAGGGATATCCTACAATGAGCAGTTCTTC | - | TRBV5-1 | - | TRBJ2-1
CASRASGYGFNEQFF | TGTGCCAGTAGGGCTAGCGGGTACGGATTTAATGAGCAGTTCTTC | - | TRBV19 | TRBD2 | TRBJ2-1
CASSIGGPNNEQFF | TGTGCCAGCAGTATCGGGGGGCCCAACAATGAGCAGTTCTTC | - | TRBV27 | - | TRBJ2-1
CASSSFDNQETQYF | TGCGCCAGCAGCTCCTTCGACAACCAAGAGACCCAGTACTTC | - | TRBV5-1 | - | TRBJ2-5
CASSGQRRTDTQYF | TGCGCCAGCAGCGGACAGCGACGTACAGATACGCAGTATTTT | - | TRBV5-1 | - | TRBJ2-3
CASSQERGRTYNEQFF | TGTGCCAGCAGCCAAGAGCGGGGACGGACCTACAATGAGCAGTTCTTC | - | TRBV4-2 | - | TRBJ2-1
CASSIRHTTGELFF | TGTGCCAGTAGTATAAGACATACCACCGGGGAGCTGTTTTTT | - | TRBV19 | - | TRBJ2-2
CASSWDRKSGNTIYF | TGTGCCAGCAGCTGGGACAGGAAATCTGGAAACACCATATATTTT | once | TRBV5-6 | TRBD1 | TRBJ1-3
CASSPQGYEQYF | TGTGCCAGCAGCCCCCAGGGGTACGAGCAGTACTTC | - | TRBV11-2 | - | TRBJ2-7
CASSTRLAGAYQETQYF | TGTGCCAGCAGCACGAGACTAGCGGGAGCGTACCAAGAGACCCAGTACTTC | - | TRBV13 | TRBD2 | TRBJ2-5
CASSPGQGWNTEAFF | TGTGCCAGCAGCCCCGGACAGGGGTGGAACACTGAAGCTTTCTTT | - | TRBV5-8 | TRBD1 | TRBJ1-1
CASSLRLPGTSGRYNEQFF | TGTGCCAGCAGCTTACGGCTTCCCGGGACTAGCGGGAGGTACAATGAGCAGTTCTTC | once | TRBV13 | TRBD2 | TRBJ2-1
CATSRDRGGRGETQYF | TGTGCCACCAGCAGAGATCGGGGGGGGCGCGGGGAGACCCAGTACTTC | - | TRBV15 | TRBD2 | TRBJ2-5
CASRPTNTGELFF | TGTGCCAGCAGGCCGACAAACACCGGGGAGCTGTTTTTT | - | TRBV7-3 | - | TRBJ2-2
CASSRGLAGGPRTDTQYF | TGCGCCAGCAGCCGGGGACTAGCGGGAGGGCCCCGCACAGATACGCAGTATTTT | - | TRBV5-1 | TRBD2 | TRBJ2-3
CSVRTEMNTGELFF | TGCAGCGTTCGGACAGAGATGAACACCGGGGAGCTGTTTTTT | - | TRBV29-1 | - | TRBJ2-2
CASSADRRNEKLFF | TGTGCCAGTAGCGCGGACAGGAGGAATGAAAAACTGTTTTTT | once | TRBV19 | TRBD1 | TRBJ1-4
CSVGYRAEEKLFF | TGCAGCGTTGGGTACCGTGCGGAAGAAAAACTGTTTTTT | - | TRBV29-1 | - | TRBJ1-4
CASSQEGGTPNEQYF | TGCGCCAGCAGCCAAGAGGGCGGGACTCCCAACGAGCAGTACTTC | - | TRBV4-3 | - | TRBJ2-7
CASSMGGAQETQYF | TGTGCCAGTAGTATGGGGGGGGCTCAAGAGACCCAGTACTTC | once | TRBV19 | - | TRBJ2-5
CASSSEVSYNSPLHF | TGTGCCAGCAGTTCTGAGGTTTCCTATAATTCACCCCTCCACTTT | - | TRBV6-5 | - | TRBJ1-6
CASSPPVDNEQFF | TGTGCCAGCTCACCGCCTGTAGACAATGAGCAGTTCTTC | - | TRBV18 | - | TRBJ2-1
CASSLLAGGDEQYF | TGTGCCAGCAGCTTACTAGCGGGAGGCGACGAGCAGTACTTC | - | TRBV28 | TRBD2 | TRBJ2-7
CASSQDSREGRAEQFF | TGCGCCAGCAGCCAAGACTCGCGGGAGGGCCGGGCTGAGCAGTTCTTC | - | TRBV4-3 | TRBD2 | TRBJ2-1
CASSSTGGGTNEKLFF | TGTGCCAGCAGCTCGACAGGGGGCGGAACTAATGAAAAACTGTTTTTT | - | TRBV7-9 | TRBD1 | TRBJ1-4
CASSSWTGNEQFF | TGTGCCAGCAGCTCGTGGACTGGGAATGAGCAGTTCTTC | - | TRBV13 | - | TRBJ2-1
CASSLIGGQRYEQYF | TGTGCCAGCAGCTTAATAGGGGGACAGAGATACGAGCAGTACTTC | once | TRBV11-2 | TRBD1 | TRBJ2-7
CATSRLADFTGELFF | TGTGCCACCAGTCGGCTAGCGGACTTCACCGGGGAGCTGTTTTTT | - | TRBV6-5 | TRBD2 | TRBJ2-2
CASSFGRGTNYGYTF | TGTGCCAGCAGTTTTGGTAGGGGGACTAACTATGGCTACACCTTC | - | TRBV28 | - | TRBJ1-2
CASSKDLWGETQYF | TGTGCCAGCAGTAAGGACTTATGGGGAGAGACCCAGTACTTC | few | TRBV6-5 | - | TRBJ2-5
CASSRLGGIKETQYF | TGTGCCAGCAGTCGTTTGGGAGGAATTAAAGAGACCCAGTACTTC | - | TRBV27 | - | TRBJ2-5
CASSYTASQPQHF | TGTGCCAGCAGTTATACGGCTAGTCAGCCCCAGCATTTT | - | TRBV6-6 | - | TRBJ1-5
CATSRRTGELFF | TGTGCCACCAGCAGGCGCACCGGGGAGCTGTTTTTT | - | TRBV15 | - | TRBJ2-2
CASSLRVGGAETQYF | TGTGCCAGCAGCTTGAGGGTAGGGGGCGCAGAGACCCAGTACTTC | - | TRBV5-4 | TRBD1 | TRBJ2-5